This T cell receptor (beta chain) was identified during a study of T-cell reconstitution after alpha-beta-depleted transplantation in children. As it was prepared, the TCRbeta library received unique molecular identifiers. TCRdb independently ran MiXCR on the PCR reads; one entry per CDR3 protein. The table lists around 300,000 distinct CDR3 sequences, around 10% of them singletons. Per germline, CDR1 SGHRS and CDR2 YFSETQ. V dropped 4 bases and J dropped 2 bases, with 14 bases sitting between them. The CDR3 consists of 15 residues. Study-wide results and limits: One year post-transplant, T-cell counts and diversity were largely derived from T cells produced anew. Two months or so post-transplant, alpha-beta T cells reportedly derived from several hundred expanded graft clones. The origin of high day-60 TCRbeta diversity in some patients lay in surviving recipient T cells and thymic progenitors.

This clonotype has a count of ten or more. Its cognate antigen is unknown. The clonotype comes from a boy in the first two years of life with acute myeloid leukemia, due to receive a stem cell transplant. The sample here was PBMCs, taken before TCRalphabeta/CD19-depleted stem cell transplant. This chain joins TRBV5-1 and TRBJ2-3; D gene unclear. Here the CDR3 reads CASSVGLGYTDTQYF. The CDR3 region has the DNA TGCGCCAGCAGCGTAGGATTGGGCTACACAGATACGCAGTATTTT.